This T cell receptor (beta chain) originates from a study of OX40 agonist ivuxolimab in advanced cancers. Profiling relied on immunoSEQ multiplex PCR, and the TCRdb table lists in-frame clones only, not all of them. The sample includes tens of thousands of clones, about 95% of them seen just once. Germline V gene data show CDR1 as SQVTM and CDR2 as ANQGSEA. The germline V and J ends were trimmed by 4 bases and 4 bases, with 17 bases remaining between them. This CDR3 is built from 14 residues. The clonotype comes from an adult with an advanced solid tumor such as melanoma, head and neck, liver or kidney cancer. The V call is TRBV29-1, the J call TRBJ2-7; TRBD1 might be the D (5 bases). The input for sequencing was CD4+ or CD8+ T cells sorted from blood, taken in a trial of the OX40 agonist ivuxolimab. The CDR3 nucleotides read TGCAGCGTTGTAACCGACAGTTCCTTTTACGAGCAGTACTTC. Translation: CSVVTDSSFYEQYF.